This T cell receptor beta chain was identified during a study of blood T cell repertoires in COVID-19. Study in general: From the United States, Italy and Spain came samples of acute and convalescent COVID-19.

V dropped 2 bases and J dropped 5; count of bases not matched to a gene: 10. The germline CDR1 and CDR2 sequences are SQVTM and ANQGSEA. The CDR3 has 15 amino acids. Sequencing used immunoSEQ multiplex PCR; TCRdb keeps in-frame clones, though not all of them. The sample holds about 250,000 clones, roughly 80% seen once. The sequencing sample was made of peripheral blood. V is TRBV29-1 and J is TRBJ2-3; the match to TRBD1 covers 7 bases. The TCR originated in a woman aged 55-70 years with active or convalescent COVID-19. The CDR3 sequence is CSVEIGQAAGDTQYF. The CDR3 nucleotides are TGCAGCGTTGAAATAGGACAGGCCGCCGGAGATACGCAGTATTTT.